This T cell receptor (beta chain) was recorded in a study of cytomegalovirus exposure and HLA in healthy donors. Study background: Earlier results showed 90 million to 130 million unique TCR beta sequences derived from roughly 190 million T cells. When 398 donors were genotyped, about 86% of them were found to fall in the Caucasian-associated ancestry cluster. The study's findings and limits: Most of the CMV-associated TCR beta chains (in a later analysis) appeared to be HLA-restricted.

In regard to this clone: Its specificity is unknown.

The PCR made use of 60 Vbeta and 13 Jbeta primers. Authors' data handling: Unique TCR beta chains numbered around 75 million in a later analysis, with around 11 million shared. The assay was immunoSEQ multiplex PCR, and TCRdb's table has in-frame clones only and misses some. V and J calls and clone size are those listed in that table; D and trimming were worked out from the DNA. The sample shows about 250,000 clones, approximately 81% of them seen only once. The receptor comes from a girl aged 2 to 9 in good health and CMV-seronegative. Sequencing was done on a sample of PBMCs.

For the CDR3, the DNA is TGTGCCAGCAGTTACTCAGCGGGGGGTAACTACGAGCAGTACTTC. This sequence encodes CASSYSAGGNYEQYF. The chain has TRBV6-5 and TRBJ2-7, with TRBD2 identical over 9 bases. The CDR3 consists of 15 residues. Germline lookup yields CDR1 MNHEY and CDR2 SVGAGI. V trimming: 0 bases; J trimming: 3 bases; junction bases outside the gene matches: 3.